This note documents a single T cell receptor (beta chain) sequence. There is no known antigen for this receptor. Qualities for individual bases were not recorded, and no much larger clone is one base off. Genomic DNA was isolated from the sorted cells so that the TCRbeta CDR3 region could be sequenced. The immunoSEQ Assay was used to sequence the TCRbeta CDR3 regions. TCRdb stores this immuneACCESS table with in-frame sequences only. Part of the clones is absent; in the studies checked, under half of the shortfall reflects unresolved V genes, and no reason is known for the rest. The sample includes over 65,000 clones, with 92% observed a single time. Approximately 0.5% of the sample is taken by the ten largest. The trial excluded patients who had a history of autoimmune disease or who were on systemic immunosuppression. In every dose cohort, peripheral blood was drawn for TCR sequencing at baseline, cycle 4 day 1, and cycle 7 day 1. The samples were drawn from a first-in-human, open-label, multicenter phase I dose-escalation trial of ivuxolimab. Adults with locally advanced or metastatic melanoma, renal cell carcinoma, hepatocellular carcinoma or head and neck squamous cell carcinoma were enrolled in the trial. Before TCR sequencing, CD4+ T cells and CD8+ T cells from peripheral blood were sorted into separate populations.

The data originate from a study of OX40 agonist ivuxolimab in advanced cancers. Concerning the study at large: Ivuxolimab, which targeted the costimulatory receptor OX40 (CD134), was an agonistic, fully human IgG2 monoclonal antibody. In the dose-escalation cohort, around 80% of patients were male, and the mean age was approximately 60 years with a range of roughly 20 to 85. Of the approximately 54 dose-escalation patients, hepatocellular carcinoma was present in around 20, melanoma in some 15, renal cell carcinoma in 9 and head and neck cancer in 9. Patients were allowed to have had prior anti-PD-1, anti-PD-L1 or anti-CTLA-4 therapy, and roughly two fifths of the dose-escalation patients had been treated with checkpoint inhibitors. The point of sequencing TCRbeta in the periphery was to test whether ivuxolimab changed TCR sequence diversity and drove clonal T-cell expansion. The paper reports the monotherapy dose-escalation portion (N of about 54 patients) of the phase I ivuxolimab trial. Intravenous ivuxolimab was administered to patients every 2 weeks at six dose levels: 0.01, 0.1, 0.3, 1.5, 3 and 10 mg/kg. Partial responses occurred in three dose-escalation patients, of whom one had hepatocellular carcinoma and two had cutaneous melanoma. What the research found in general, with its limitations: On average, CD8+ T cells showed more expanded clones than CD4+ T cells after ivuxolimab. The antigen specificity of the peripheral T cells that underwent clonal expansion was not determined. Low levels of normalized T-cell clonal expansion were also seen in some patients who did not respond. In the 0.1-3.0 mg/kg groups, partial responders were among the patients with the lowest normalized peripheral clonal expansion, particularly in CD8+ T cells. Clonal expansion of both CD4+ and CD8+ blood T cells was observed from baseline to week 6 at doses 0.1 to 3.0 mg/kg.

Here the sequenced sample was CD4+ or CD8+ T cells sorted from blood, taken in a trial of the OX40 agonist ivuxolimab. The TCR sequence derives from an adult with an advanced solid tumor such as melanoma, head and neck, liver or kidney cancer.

The DNA sequence is as follows: TGTGCCAGCAGTGGGGGACAGGGGACATTTTTATCTGAAGCTTTCTTT. This is translated as CASSGGQGTFLSEAFF. The V and J segments used are TRBV25-1 and TRBJ1-1, with 10 bases in between that match TRBD1. The CDR3 starts with the cysteine, ends with the phenylalanine, and has 16 residues. The kept DNA is CDR3 alone, 48 bases in frame from the first base. CDR1 MGHDK and CDR2 SYGVNS are derived from the germline V gene. Germline trimming amounts to 4 bases on V and 6 bases on J, with 11 as the count of junction bases outside the gene matches.